Presented here are 11 T cell receptor beta chains from one specimen sequenced in a study of T cell responses to AZD1222 COVID-19 vaccine. Using immunoSEQ multiplex PCR, the repertoire was profiled, and TCRdb retains in-frame clones only, with some absent. The sample yields 95,000 to 120,000 clones, around 89% seen once. The material sequenced was peripheral blood, taken 28 days after the second AZD1222 dose. Every receptor here comes from an adult who received the AZD1222 COVID-19 vaccine.

This rearrangement joins TRBV7-2 to TRBJ1-1; D is unclear. The CDR3 has 14 residues. The germline CDR1 and CDR2 sequences are SGHTA and FQGNSA. V was shortened by 2 bases and J by 7 bases, with 14 bases between the two germline ends. CDR3 nucleotide sequence: TGTGCCAGCAGCTTACGCGGTGGGCCCGATGAAGCTTTCTTT. It encodes CASSLRGGPDEAFF.

The chain combines TRBV5-5 with TRBJ1-2; D gene uncertain. With 0 bases removed from V and 3 bases from J, the gap between germline ends came to 9 bases. From germline, CDR1 is SGHKS and CDR2 YYEKEE (reference sequence). The CDR3 runs to 14 residues. CDR3 in DNA: TGTGCCAGCAGCTTGGATCCCAGAGACTATGGCTACACCTTC. This sequence encodes CASSLDPRDYGYTF.

This chain joins TRBV5-8 and TRBJ1-5; D remains ambiguous. CDR1 SGHTS and CDR2 YDEGEE come from the germline V gene. The CDR3 spans 13 residues. The V end was cut by 5 bases, the J end by 6 bases, with 12 bases between. CDR3: CASSDFSGQPQHF. The CDR3 DNA is TGTGCCAGCAGTGACTTTTCGGGTCAGCCCCAGCATTTT.

The CDR3: CASSEGGSYEQYF. CDR3 DNA sequence: TGCGCCAGCAGTGAAGGCGGCTCCTACGAGCAGTACTTC. This sequence joins TRBV10-2 and TRBJ2-7, with D unclear. The CDR3 sequence is 13 residues long. The V gene's germline CDR1 is WSHSY and CDR2 SAAADI. V lost 3 bases, J lost 0 bases, and 6 bases lay in between.

J is TRBJ1-6 and V is TRBV7-2, with a tentative D call TRBD1 (5 bases). Germline V gene data show CDR1 as SGHTA and CDR2 as FQGNSA. Trimming pared 11 bases from V and 6 bases from J, leaving 14 bases between. This CDR3 comprises 13 residues. The CDR3 DNA reads TGTGCCGGAAAGGGGAGTGGTAATTCACCCCTCCACTTT. Its protein is CAGKGSGNSPLHF.

V usage is TRBV6-5 and J usage is TRBJ1-1; possible D gene TRBD1, 6 bases. Trimming stripped 6 bases from V and 3 bases from J, with 14 bases between. This CDR3 contains 14 residues. Germline CDR1 and CDR2: MNHEY and SVGAGI. The DNA for the CDR3 is TGTGCCAGCAGCAGGGGCACGCCAGACACTGAAGCTTTCTTT. It translates to CASSRGTPDTEAFF.

The gene calls are TRBV19 and TRBJ1-5, with D perhaps matching TRBD1 (6 bases). This CDR3 region has 15 residues. The V gene's germline CDR1 is LNHDA and CDR2 SQIVND (reference sequence). The germline V and J ends were trimmed by 2 bases and 7 bases, with 15 bases remaining between them. CDR3 sequence: CASSINPGVRQPQHF. The CDR3 DNA is TGTGCCAGTAGTATAAACCCAGGGGTGCGACAGCCCCAGCATTTT.

The chain combines TRBV7-2 with TRBJ2-6; the D is unclear. The CDR3 has 14 residues. Germline CDR1 reads SGHTA; CDR2 reads FQGNSA. Trimming removed 1 base from V and 2 bases from J, with 3 bases in between. The CDR3 region has the DNA TGTGCCAGCAGCTTAGGGGCTGGGGCCAACGTCCTGACTTTC. Translation gives CASSLGAGANVLTF.

The chain is built from TRBV18 and TRBJ1-4; D is ambiguous. V lost 4 bases to trimming and J lost 6 bases, with 15 bases between them. This CDR3 has 15 amino acids. Germline V gene sequence: CDR1 KGHSH, CDR2 LQKENI. The CDR3: CASSLSGGNYEKLFF. Written as DNA, the CDR3 is TGTGCCAGCTCACTGAGCGGTGGTAATTATGAAAAACTGTTTTTT. Full variable domain (missing parts from reference TRBV18 and TRBJ1-4): NAGVMQNPRHLVRRRGQEARLRCSPMKGHSHVYWYRQLPEEGLKFMVYLQKENIIDESGMPKERFSAEFPKEGPSILRIQQVVRGDSAAYFCASSLSGGNYEKLFFGSGTQLSVL.

This chain uses TRBV5-4 with TRBJ1-2, with no clear D. V lost 1 base and J lost 1, with 8 bases in between. Germline V gene sequence: CDR1 SGHNT, CDR2 YYREEE (reference sequence). The CDR3 length is 14 residues. The CDR3 loop reads CASSLKQYNYGYTF. In DNA, the CDR3 is TGTGCCAGCAGCTTGAAACAGTATAACTATGGCTACACCTTC.

The chain uses TRBV10-3 and TRBJ1-5; D may be TRBD1 (5 bases). V shed 0 bases and J shed 0 bases, with 9 bases lying between them. CDR1 and CDR2 from the germline V gene are ENHRY and SYGVKD. The CDR3 contains 16 residues. CDR3 DNA: TGTGCCATCAGTGAGTCGTGGCAGGGTAGCAATCAGCCCCAGCATTTT. Protein: CAISESWQGSNQPQHF.